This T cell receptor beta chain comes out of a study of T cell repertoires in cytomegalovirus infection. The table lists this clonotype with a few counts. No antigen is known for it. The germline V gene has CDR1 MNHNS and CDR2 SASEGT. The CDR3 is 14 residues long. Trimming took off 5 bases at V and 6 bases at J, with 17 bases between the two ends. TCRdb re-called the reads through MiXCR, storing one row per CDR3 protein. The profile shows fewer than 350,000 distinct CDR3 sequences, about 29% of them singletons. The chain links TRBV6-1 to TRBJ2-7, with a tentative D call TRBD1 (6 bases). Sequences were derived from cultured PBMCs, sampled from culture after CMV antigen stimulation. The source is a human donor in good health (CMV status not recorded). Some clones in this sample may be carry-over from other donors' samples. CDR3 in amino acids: CASSSYRDSTEQYF. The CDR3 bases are TGTGCCAGCAGTTCCTACAGGGATTCTACCGAGCAGTACTTC.